Listed here are 17 T cell receptor beta chains from one sample, sequenced in a study of radiotherapy plus CTLA-4 blockade in lung cancer. The protocol was immunoSEQ multiplex PCR, while the TCRdb copy is restricted to in-frame clones and leaves out a portion. The repertoire holds some 49,000 clones, with 70% to 90% as singletons. Sequenced material: peripheral blood, taken from a patient treated with radiotherapy plus ipilimumab. All receptors come from a human donor with non-small cell lung cancer whose response to radiotherapy plus ipilimumab could not be evaluated.

The chain carries TRBV7-2 and TRBJ2-3; 7 bases are shared with TRBD1. J lost 6 bases, V lost 1 base, and 10 bases had no gene match. Germline V CDR1 and CDR2: SGHTA, FQGNSA. The CDR3 is made up of 16 amino acids. Written as DNA, the CDR3 is TGTGCCAGCAGCTTAGGGTTTGGGCAGGGGGACGATACGCAGTATTTT. This sequence encodes CASSLGFGQGDDTQYF.

The chain has TRBV7-2 and TRBJ2-1, with 8 nucleotides matching TRBD2. The CDR3 spans 15 residues. J gave up 2 bases and V 2 bases, and 2 bases lay outside the gene matches. Germline CDR1 SGHTA, CDR2 FQGNSA. CDR3 sequence: CASSLQRETYNEQFF. CDR3 sequence (DNA): TGTGCCAGCAGCTTACAGCGGGAGACCTACAATGAGCAGTTCTTC. The full variable domain, its missing parts supplied by reference TRBV7-2 and TRBJ2-1, is GAGVSQSPSNKVTEKGKDVELRCDPISGHTALYWYRQSLGQGLEFLIYFQGNSAPDKSGLPSDRFSAERTGGSVSTLTIQRTQQEDSAVYLCASSLQRETYNEQFFGPGTRLTVL.

V gene TRBV5-5 combines with J gene TRBJ2-4, with D unresolved. Germline CDR1 and CDR2: SGHKS and YYEKEE (reference sequence). The CDR3 sequence is 13 residues long. Trimming cost V 2 bases and J 3 bases, with 6 bases left between them. The CDR3 DNA follows: TGTGCCAGCAGCTTATCAGACAAAAACATTCAGTACTTC. This sequence encodes CASSLSDKNIQYF.

This chain joins TRBV2 and TRBJ2-7; TRBD1 is a possible D gene (6 bases). This CDR3 comprises 13 residues. Germline V gene data show CDR1 as SNHLY and CDR2 as FYNNEI. Trimming left V 4 bases short and J 4 bases short, with 11 bases between. The chain's CDR3 is CASSGDIGYEQYF. As DNA, the CDR3 is TGTGCCAGCAGTGGGGACATCGGGTACGAGCAGTACTTC. The full variable domain, in which reference TRBV2 and TRBJ2-7 provide the parts outside the CDR3, is EPEVTQTPSHQVTQMGQEVILRCVPISNHLYFYWYRQILGQKVEFLVSFYNNEISEKSEIFDDQFSVERPDGSNFTLKIRSTKLEDSAMYFCASSGDIGYEQYFGPGTRLTVT.

The chain carries TRBV25-1 and TRBJ1-1, with D possibly matching TRBD1 (5 bases). In germline, CDR1 is MGHDK, CDR2 SYGVNS. The CDR3 consists of 15 residues. The V gene lost 0 bases and the J gene lost 1 base, with 9 bases spanning the gap. This chain's CDR3 is CASSEYGAENTEAFF. DNA for the CDR3: TGTGCCAGCAGTGAATATGGGGCAGAGAACACTGAAGCTTTCTTT.

The rearrangement joins TRBV5-4 to TRBJ1-3, with D uncertain. There are 16 residues in the CDR3. V lost 0 bases and J 0 bases, leaving 10 bases between the germline ends. Germline-derived CDR1 and CDR2 are SGHNT and YYREEE (reference sequence). The CDR3 DNA reads as TGTGCCAGCAGCTTGGACCCCTCTAGCTCTGGAAACACCATATATTTT. Its protein product is CASSLDPSSSGNTIYF.

The chain is built from TRBV7-2 and TRBJ1-2; D call uncertain. V gave up 5 bases and J gave up 1 base, with 8 bases separating them. The length of the CDR3 is 13 residues. Germline-derived CDR1 and CDR2 are SGHTA and FQGNSA. CDR3 sequence reads: CASSLTYNYGYTF. CDR3 nucleotide sequence: TGTGCCAGCAGCCTCACCTATAACTATGGCTACACCTTC.

The chain couples TRBV9 to TRBJ2-7, with D tentatively TRBD2 (6 bases). Germline CDR1 is SGDLS and CDR2 is YYNGEE. The CDR3 is 15 amino acids. The V gene lost 2 bases and the J gene lost 3 bases, with 15 bases spanning the gap. The CDR3 spells CASSVAAGTNYEQYF. In nucleotides, the CDR3 is TGTGCCAGCAGCGTTGCAGCGGGCACAAACTACGAGCAGTACTTC. The whole variable domain, filled in from reference TRBV9 and TRBJ2-7, reads DSGVTQTPKHLITATGQRVTLRCSPRSGDLSVYWYQQSLDQGLQFLIQYYNGEERAKGNILERFSAQQFPDLHSELNLSSLELGDSALYFCASSVAAGTNYEQYFGPGTRLTVT.

The chain joins TRBV11-2 to TRBJ2-1; 10 bases line up with TRBD2. The V segment lost 3 bases and the J segment 3 bases; nucleotides outside the gene matches: 2. This CDR3 comprises 15 residues. CDR1 and CDR2 (germline): SGHAT, FQNNGV. DNA for the CDR3: TGTGCCAGCAGCTTTGGACTAGCGGTCTACAATGAGCAGTTCTTC. This translates into CASSFGLAVYNEQFF.

This chain connects TRBV10-3 to TRBJ1-2; the match to TRBD1 covers 11 bases. This CDR3 region has 17 residues. CDR1 and CDR2 from the germline V gene are ENHRY and SYGVKD. After removal of 2 bases from V and 0 bases from J, the junction contained 5 bases not matched to a gene. The CDR3 loop reads CAISEPPGQGANYGYTF. The CDR3 DNA sequence: TGTGCCATCAGTGAGCCCCCGGGACAGGGGGCTAACTATGGCTACACCTTC.

The V and J genes are TRBV19 and TRBJ1-5, with D uncertain. Trimming stripped 10 bases from V and 5 bases from J, with 18 bases between. Germline assignment: CDR1 LNHDA and CDR2 SQIVND (reference sequence). The CDR3 runs 14 residues. As DNA, the CDR3 is TGTGCCACCCAAGGATTTTTACGGGATCAGCCCCAGCATTTT. Translated: CATQGFLRDQPQHF.

V gene TRBV4-1 combines with J gene TRBJ2-3; D may be TRBD2 (6 bases). Trimming shortened V by 0 bases and J by 2 bases, and 15 bases separated the two germline ends. CDR3 length: 17 residues. From germline, CDR1 is MGHRA and CDR2 YSYEKL. The CDR3 is CASSQDPTGAHTDTQYF. The DNA for the CDR3 is TGCGCCAGCAGCCAAGATCCTACGGGAGCCCACACAGATACGCAGTATTTT.

The V gene is TRBV11-2, the J gene TRBJ2-1, with 9 bases fitting TRBD2. Germline V lookup: CDR1 SGHAT, CDR2 FQNNGV. V was clipped by 5 bases and J by 3 bases; unmatched bases: 17. The CDR3 totals 19 residues. In nucleotides, the CDR3 is TGTGCCAGCAGCCTACCCCCGTGGCGGGAGGGAATCAACTACAATGAGCAGTTCTTC. Protein: CASSLPPWREGINYNEQFF.

V is TRBV30 and J is TRBJ2-6; TRBD2 matches at 7 bases. V shed 3 bases and J 4 bases; nucleotides not matched to a gene: 18. CDR1 and CDR2 (germline): GTSNPN, SVGIG (reference sequence). This CDR3 is 19 amino acids long. CDR3 amino acids: CAWRGGSGPPNSGANVLTF. The CDR3 DNA sequence: TGTGCCTGGAGGGGGGGGTCAGGCCCCCCGAACTCCGGGGCCAACGTCCTGACTTTC.

V is TRBV11-2 and J is TRBJ1-2; 7 bases align to TRBD1. This CDR3 is 16 amino acids long. Trimming took 4 bases from V and 3 from J; bases not matched to a gene: 11. Per the germline V gene, CDR1 is SGHAT and CDR2 is FQNNGV. CDR3 protein: CASSSIRQGEDYGYTF. As DNA, the CDR3 is TGTGCCAGCAGCTCCATCCGACAGGGAGAGGACTATGGCTACACCTTC.

The chain uses TRBV6-1 and TRBJ1-1; D is perhaps TRBD1 (5 bases). V was trimmed by 7 bases and J by 7 bases, leaving 13 bases between them. This CDR3 region has 12 residues. The germline V gene has CDR1 MNHNS and CDR2 SASEGT. CDR3 sequence reads: CASKGTTHEAFF. In DNA, the CDR3 is TGTGCCAGCAAAGGGACTACCCATGAAGCTTTCTTT.

This chain uses TRBV5-6 with TRBJ2-1, with D unclear. V lost 1 base to trimming and J lost 6 bases, with 5 bases between them. The CDR3 consists of 12 residues. Germline CDR1 is SGHDT and CDR2 is YYEEEE. The CDR3 nucleotides read TGTGCCAGCAGCTTGTCGTCCAATGAGCAGTTCTTC. Protein sequence: CASSLSSNEQFF.